The following is a T cell receptor beta chain sequence with its context. Its antigen is unknown. The record has no base qualities; no much larger clone is one base away. The treatment or condition label of this sample denotes: in vitro stimulation with specific CMV peptide epitopes to enrich CMV-specific T cells. This entry belongs to a study of T cell repertoires in cytomegalovirus infection (dated by TCRdb to between 2019 and 2020). Concerning the study at large: Alongside well-studied HLA-B-restricted epitopes, the peptide stimulations were aimed at recently identified HLA-C-restricted CMV epitopes, whose presentation resists viral immunomodulation. Donor HLA type was relevant to the analysis, as public TCR beta signatures indicated carriage of CMV infection together with the matching HLA type.

The germline V gene (reference sequence) gives CDR1 as DFQATT and CDR2 as SNEGSKA. The V and J ends are trimmed by 3 bases and 5 bases, leaving 14 bases between them. Reading from cysteine to phenylalanine, the CDR3 counts 14 amino acids. Only the CDR3 portion is preserved as DNA: 42 bases, with reading frame beginning at the first base. The data were produced on an Illumina HiSeq 1500. TCRdb passed the public sequencing reads through fastp at Q25 and MiXCR, retaining productive beta sequences. Identical CDR3 protein sequences are pooled into one entry, listed with their most common genes and DNA. The sample has roughly 570,000 distinct CDR3 sequences on record, roughly 43% of them singletons. The ten biggest clones cover over 45% of the sample. Overall study results and their limits: The ex vivo response was dominated by HLA-C-restricted CMV-specific TCR beta clonotypes, and the single most frequent clonotype in two of eight donors was supplied by these HLA-C-restricted clonotypes. Cumulative frequency of public TCR beta family members discriminated carriers of CMV infection plus the relevant HLA type in this cohort and an independent approximately 340-donor cohort.

The sample was cultured PBMCs, taken from culture after CMV antigen stimulation. This chain is built from TRBV20-1 and TRBJ2-1; the D element might be TRBD1 or TRBD2, as each aligns at 5 bases. The receptor was derived from a human donor in good health (CMV status not recorded). Some clones in this sample may be carry-over from other donors' samples. At the DNA level, the sequence is TGCAGTGCTAGGGACACGGGGTCCCACAATGAGCAGTTCTTC. Translated, this gives CSARDTGSHNEQFF.